A selection of T cell receptor beta chains follows, all from one sample in a study of neurological immune-mediated disorders. TCRdb analysed the 5' RACE reads with MiXCR anew, one entry per CDR3 protein. The sample lists over 55,000 distinct CDR3 sequences, around 11% seen once, with less than 8% in the top ten. The source material was PBMCs. The source is a male donor with HTLV-1-associated myelopathy (HAM/TSP). CDR3s include the opening cysteine and the closing phenylalanine or tryptophan. D genes are given only for firm matches. A row's size may be missing; if present it is once, few, many or a size class.

v_gene	abundance	j_gene	d_gene	CDR3aa	CDR3nt
TRBV25-1	many	TRBJ1-1	-	CASSDFGVVENTEAFF	TGTGCCAGCAGTGATTTCGGGGTAGTAGAAAACACTGAAGCTTTCTTT
TRBV20-1	many	TRBJ2-5	-	CSARDGGIQETQYF	TGCAGTGCTAGAGATGGCGGGATCCAAGAGACCCAGTACTTC
TRBV20-1	-	TRBJ2-1	TRBD2	CSATSAGGLRNEQFF	TGCAGTGCTACCTCAGCGGGGGGGCTTCGAAATGAGCAGTTCTTC
TRBV24-1	many	TRBJ1-5	-	CATSGPTDNQPQHF	TGTGCCACCAGCGGCCCGACAGACAATCAGCCCCAGCATTTT
TRBV7-8	many	TRBJ2-7	-	CASSSTRVLEQYF	TGTGCCAGCAGCTCGACCCGGGTTCTCGAGCAGTACTTC
TRBV7-9	medium-sized	TRBJ1-1	TRBD1	CASIRDRGAEAFF	TGTGCCAGCATAAGGGACAGGGGCGCTGAAGCTTTCTTT
TRBV9	many	TRBJ1-5	-	CASSEQGGGQPQHF	TGTGCCAGCAGCGAGCAAGGGGGTGGTCAGCCCCAGCATTTT
TRBV27	many	TRBJ2-1	TRBD1	CASSLPSHRGRWYNEQFF	TGTGCCAGCAGCCTCCCCTCACACAGGGGTAGATGGTACAATGAGCAGTTCTTC
TRBV6-5	many	TRBJ2-7	-	CASVGGHPTYEQYF	TGTGCCAGCGTAGGGGGACACCCGACCTACGAGCAGTACTTC
TRBV10-1	few	TRBJ2-3	TRBD2	CASSGLAGTDTQYF	TGCGCCAGCAGTGGACTAGCGGGCACAGATACGCAGTATTTT
TRBV28	-	TRBJ2-2	TRBD1	CASIVGTGGTGELFF	TGTGCCAGCATTGTTGGGACAGGGGGGACCGGGGAGCTGTTTTTT
TRBV7-2	once	TRBJ2-1	TRBD2	CASLLTSGDLYEQFF	TGTGCCAGCCTCCTAACTAGCGGGGACCTATATGAGCAGTTCTTC
TRBV10-3	many	TRBJ1-5	-	CAISKGTPSNQPQHF	TGTGCCATCAGTAAAGGGACACCTAGCAATCAGCCCCAGCATTTT
TRBV3-1	many	TRBJ2-2	TRBD2	CASSQDLRLARTGELFF	TGTGCCAGCAGCCAAGATCTCCGACTAGCTCGCACCGGGGAGCTGTTTTTT
TRBV6-6	-	TRBJ2-7	-	CASSATGTKPYEQYF	TGTGCCAGCAGTGCCACCGGGACAAAGCCCTACGAGCAGTACTTC
TRBV12-3/TRBV12-4	many	TRBJ2-2	-	CASSPGASDRTGELFF	TGTGCCAGCAGTCCCGGGGCCTCGGATCGCACCGGGGAGCTGTTTTTT
TRBV7-9	many	TRBJ1-5	-	CASSFEGRGNQPQHF	TGTGCCAGCAGCTTTGAGGGGCGAGGCAATCAGCCCCAGCATTTT
TRBV6-2/TRBV6-3	many	TRBJ2-7	-	CASSYSIRRDEQYF	TGTGCCAGCAGTTACTCGATTCGCAGGGACGAGCAGTACTTC
TRBV7-3	many	TRBJ1-1	-	CASSPTRGRTEAFF	TGTGCCAGCAGCCCTACTAGGGGACGGACTGAAGCTTTCTTT
TRBV9	many	TRBJ2-7	-	CASSVVGTSIEQYF	TGTGCCAGCAGCGTAGTGGGCACCTCAATCGAGCAGTACTTC
TRBV4-2	many	TRBJ1-5	-	CASSQLDRRNQPQHF	TGTGCCAGCAGCCAGCTAGACAGGCGGAATCAGCCCCAGCATTTT
TRBV3-1	many	TRBJ2-2	TRBD2	CASTQVGAGGPRELFF	TGTGCCAGCACCCAGGTCGGAGCGGGGGGGCCAAGGGAGCTGTTTTTT